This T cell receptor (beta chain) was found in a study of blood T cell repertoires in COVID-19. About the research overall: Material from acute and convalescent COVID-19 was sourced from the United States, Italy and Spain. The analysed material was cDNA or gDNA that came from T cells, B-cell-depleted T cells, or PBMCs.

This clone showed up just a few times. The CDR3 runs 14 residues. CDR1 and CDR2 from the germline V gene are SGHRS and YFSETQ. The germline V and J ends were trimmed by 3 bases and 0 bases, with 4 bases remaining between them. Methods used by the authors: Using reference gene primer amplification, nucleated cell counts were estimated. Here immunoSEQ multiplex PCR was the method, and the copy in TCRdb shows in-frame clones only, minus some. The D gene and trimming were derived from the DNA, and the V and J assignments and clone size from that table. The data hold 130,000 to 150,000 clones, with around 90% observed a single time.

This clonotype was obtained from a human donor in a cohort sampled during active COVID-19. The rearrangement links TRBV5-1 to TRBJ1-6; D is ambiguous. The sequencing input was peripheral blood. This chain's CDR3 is CASSSGSYNSPLHF. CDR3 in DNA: TGCGCCAGCAGCTCGGGCTCCTATAATTCACCCCTCCACTTT.